These 5 T cell receptor beta chains came from one sample sequenced in a study of type 1 regulatory T cells. In TCRdb, the reads were re-called with MiXCR into one record per CDR3 protein. The sample records 68,000 or so distinct CDR3 sequences, just under 50% being singletons. Their specific antigens are unknown. Sequenced material: cultured non-Tr1 T cells, either the whole culture or a sorted T cell fraction (not recorded which). All receptors derive from a human donor in good health.

The rearrangement joins TRBV20-1 to TRBJ1-6; the D gene is possibly TRBD1 (5 bases). V lost 3 bases and J lost 10, with 13 bases in between. Germline CDR1 and CDR2: DFQATT and SNEGSKA (reference sequence). The CDR3 is made up of 13 amino acids. The CDR3 sequence is CSASWGVGSPLHF. CDR3 in DNA: TGCAGTGCTAGTTGGGGGGTTGGCTCACCCCTCCACTTT.

The chain couples TRBV7-2 to TRBJ2-5, with 8 bases lining up with TRBD2. Germline loops: CDR1 SGHTA, CDR2 FQGNSA. This CDR3 region has 14 residues. V shed 4 bases and J 4 bases; nucleotides not matched to a gene: 5. As DNA, the CDR3 is TGTGCCAGCAGCTCACTCGGGGGGGGAGAGACCCAGTACTTC. This sequence encodes CASSSLGGGETQYF.

This chain joins TRBV6-6 and TRBJ1-1; D remains unclear. CDR1 and CDR2 from the germline V gene are MNHNY and SVGAGI (reference sequence). The CDR3 is 11 residues long. Trimming took 2 bases from V and 4 from J, leaving 2 bases between them. In DNA, the CDR3 is TGTGCCAGCAGTTACGGCACTGAAGCTTTCTTT. It codes for CASSYGTEAFF.

This clonotype occurred a few times. CDR3 sequence: CSARDQWRPYGYTF. The CDR3 DNA is TGCAGTGCTAGAGATCAGTGGCGCCCCTATGGCTACACCTTC. V gene TRBV20-1 combines with J gene TRBJ1-2; the D is unclear. Germline loops: CDR1 DFQATT, CDR2 SNEGSKA (reference sequence). The CDR3 sequence is 14 residues long. V lost 0 bases and J 4 bases, leaving 12 bases between the germline ends.

This clonotype was detected a few times. The rearrangement joins TRBV10-3 to TRBJ1-5, with D unresolved. Germline V CDR1 and CDR2: ENHRY, SYGVKD. Between the trimmed V and J ends, which lost 10 bases and 0 bases, there was a span of 16 bases. The CDR3 length is 15 residues. The CDR3 spells CATQTGGSSNQPQHF. CDR3 coding DNA: TGTGCCACCCAAACCGGAGGGTCTAGCAATCAGCCCCAGCATTTT.